The 13 T cell receptor beta chains below were found in one sample sequenced in a study of a mutant IDH1 vaccine in newly diagnosed glioma. Time point: baseline, week 1 (first vaccination visit). As for treatment: pre-vaccination baseline after standard-of-care therapy. Assay used: immunoSEQ multiplex PCR; TCRdb lists only in-frame clones, some missing. The sample lists 60,000 to 75,000 clones; 83% were seen once. The source was peripheral blood mononuclear cells (PBMCs), collected from a glioma patient treated with radiotherapy, temozolomide or both. These receptors came from a woman younger than 30 with glioma. Some clones in this sample may be carry-over from other donors' samples.

This chain joins TRBV5-1 and TRBJ1-3, with TRBD1 identical over 8 bases. CDR3 length: 12 amino acids. Germline values: CDR1 SGHRS, CDR2 YFSETQ. J lost 13 bases, V lost 4 bases, and 7 bases had no gene match. The CDR3: CASSDATGVIYF. CDR3 sequence (DNA): TGCGCCAGCAGCGACGCGACAGGGGTGATATATTTT.

The chain joins TRBV5-4 to TRBJ2-5, with TRBD2 identical over 9 bases. Trimming took 1 base from V and 5 from J; bases not matched to a gene: 9. The germline CDR1 and CDR2 sequences are SGHNT and YYREEE (reference sequence). This CDR3 contains 16 residues. The CDR3, as DNA: TGTGCCAGCAGCTTGAGTGCGGGGGGGCTGGAGGAGACCCAGTACTTC. As protein: CASSLSAGGLEETQYF.

This clone was recorded once. The chain joins TRBV6-5 to TRBJ1-2, with D hard to call. This CDR3 region has 14 residues. Germline V gene lookup returns CDR1 MNHEY and CDR2 SVGAGI. V was pared by 0 bases and J by 3 bases, with 8 bases between. CDR3 sequence reads: CASSYSNRYYGYTF. CDR3 nucleotides: TGTGCCAGCAGTTACTCGAACCGATACTATGGCTACACCTTC.

The J gene is TRBJ2-3, the V gene TRBV18; 8 positions match TRBD2. The V gene end was trimmed by 1 base and the J gene end by 1 base; junction bases not matched to a gene: 4. The germline gives CDR1 KGHSH, CDR2 LQKENI. This CDR3 comprises 16 residues. CDR3 protein: CASSPLSGAGTDTQYF. In DNA form, the CDR3 reads TGTGCCAGCTCACCACTTAGCGGGGCCGGCACAGATACGCAGTATTTT.

The chain joins TRBV5-1 to TRBJ1-1; TRBD1 agrees at 8 bases. CDR1 is SGHRS, CDR2 YFSETQ, per germline. With V trimmed by 5 bases and J by 4 bases, 13 bases remained unmatched. The CDR3 is 16 residues long. CDR3 bases: TGCGCCAGCAGGTTCGCCTGGGACAGGTTGGGCACTGAAGCTTTCTTT. Protein product: CASRFAWDRLGTEAFF.

This chain joins TRBV20-1 and TRBJ2-7, with 7 bases that match TRBD2. V dropped 5 bases and J dropped 9; count of bases not matched to a gene: 7. Germline CDR1 reads DFQATT; CDR2 reads SNEGSKA (reference sequence). CDR3 length: 11 residues. In DNA form, the CDR3 reads TGCAGTGCTTCAACTAGCGCCATGCAGTACTTC. It specifies CSASTSAMQYF.

J is TRBJ1-2 and V is TRBV30; 11 bases line up with TRBD1. CDR3 size: 16 residues. The germline V gene encodes CDR1 GTSNPN and CDR2 SVGIG (reference sequence). The V gene end was trimmed by 6 bases and the J gene end by 8 bases; junction bases not matched to a gene: 17. The CDR3, as DNA: TGTGCCTGCCCTGATAGGGACAGGGGGAATATGGGCGGCTACACCTTC. Its translation is CACPDRDRGNMGGYTF.

The chain employs TRBV18 and TRBJ2-5; D is unresolved. The CDR3 totals 14 residues. From germline, CDR1 is KGHSH and CDR2 LQKENI. Trimming cost V 2 bases and J 1 base, with 8 bases left between them. The chain's CDR3 is CASSPNSLQETQYF. CDR3 DNA sequence: TGTGCCAGCTCACCAAACAGCCTCCAAGAGACCCAGTACTTC.

The rearrangement joins TRBV7-8 to TRBJ1-1, with unresolved D. Trimming removed 2 bases from V and 1 base from J, with 8 bases in between. The CDR3 is 14 residues long. Germline CDR1 is SGHVS and CDR2 is FQNEAQ. The CDR3 here is CASSLYGKNTEAFF. DNA of the CDR3: TGTGCCAGCAGCTTATACGGAAAGAACACTGAAGCTTTCTTT.

The rearrangement uses TRBV7-8 and TRBJ1-5, with 7 bases matching TRBD1. This CDR3 is 17 amino acids long. In germline, CDR1 is SGHVS, CDR2 FQNEAQ. V lost 5 bases and J lost 3; bases outside the gene matches: 13. DNA for the CDR3: TGTGCCAGCAGCACCGACCGGGACAGCGGACTCAATCAGCCCCAGCATTTT. Translation: CASSTDRDSGLNQPQHF.

In DNA, the CDR3 is TGCGCCAGCAGCTTACAGGGGGAGACTGAAAAACTGTTTTTT. Translated, it gives CASSLQGETEKLFF. The gene calls are TRBV5-1 and TRBJ1-4; 8 bases agree with TRBD1. Germline loops: CDR1 SGHRS, CDR2 YFSETQ. The J segment lost 7 bases and the V segment lost 2 bases, leaving 4 bases of the junction unmatched. This CDR3 is 14 amino acids long.

This clone was detected only once. This rearrangement joins TRBV29-1 to TRBJ2-2; D is uncertain. Germline V gives CDR1 SQVTM, CDR2 ANQGSEA. Trimming pared 4 bases from V and 5 bases from J, leaving 14 bases between. This CDR3 spans 14 amino acids. The CDR3 DNA reads as TGCAGCGTTGCCCCAGGCCTCTTGACCGGGGAGCTGTTTTTT. The encoded protein is CSVAPGLLTGELFF.

V and J are TRBV4-1 and TRBJ1-1; no clear D gene. The CDR3 length is 14 residues. The germline gives CDR1 MGHRA, CDR2 YSYEKL. The V end lost 1 base, the J end lost 9 bases, and 15 bases lay between the germline ends. The DNA for the CDR3 is TGCGCCAGCAGCCAAGGGTTGGGCCTTACACAAGCTTTCTTT. As protein: CASSQGLGLTQAFF.